The sequence of this T cell receptor beta chain was determined in a study of T cells of healthy individuals. The CDR3 runs 13 residues. Germline CDR1 and CDR2: MGHRA and YSYEKL. V lost 4 bases and J lost 4, with 10 bases in between. TCRdb re-derived calls from the 5' RACE reads in MiXCR, one entry per CDR3 protein. Seen here are around 40,000 distinct CDR3 sequences, more than 4.5% observed once, and the top ten hold 9.2%. This sequence was found in a human donor in good health. The chain joins TRBV4-1 to TRBJ1-1; D remains ambiguous. This CDR3 reads CASSPVGLTEAFF. In DNA, the CDR3 is TGCGCCAGCAGCCCCGTGGGCCTCACTGAAGCTTTCTTT.